What follows are 29 T cell receptor beta chains derived from one specimen sequenced in a study of shared clonotypes between healthy human individuals. The method was immunoSEQ multiplex PCR; TCRdb's version includes in-frame clones alone and lacks a portion of them. The repertoire consists of over 950,000 clones, with about 80% occurring once and the leading ten covering almost 0.9%. What was sequenced was memory CD4+ T cells from PBMCs. Described subset: CD45RA-negative fraction. These receptors all come from a man between 18 and 35 years old in good health. Some clones in this sample may be carry-over from other donors' samples.

This clone has only a few counts. The CDR3 coding sequence is TGTGCCAGCAGCTTAGTGTCGGGGGGTCGCACTGAAGCTTTCTTT. Translating it yields CASSLVSGGRTEAFF. V gene TRBV7-9 combines with J gene TRBJ1-1; a possible D gene is TRBD1 (5 bases). This CDR3 is built from 15 residues. Germline V gene lookup returns CDR1 SEHNR and CDR2 FQNEAQ (reference sequence). Trimming pared 1 base from V and 4 bases from J, leaving 13 bases between.

The chain carries TRBV14 and TRBJ1-2; 7 nucleotides line up with TRBD1. Germline V lookup: CDR1 SGHDN, CDR2 FVKESK. The CDR3 extends over 13 amino acids. Trimming removed 4 bases from V and 4 bases from J; junction bases left unmatched: 3. For the CDR3, the DNA is TGTGCCAGCAGCCTCAGGGGGACCTATGGCTACACCTTC. This gives the protein CASSLRGTYGYTF.

The V call is TRBV5-1, the J call TRBJ2-5, with unresolved D. Germline loops: CDR1 SGHRS, CDR2 YFSETQ. This CDR3 has 14 amino acids. The V and J ends lost 0 bases and 1 base respectively, with 7 bases between them. The CDR3 reads CASSLEVGQETQYF. The CDR3 region has the DNA TGCGCCAGCAGCTTGGAGGTCGGCCAAGAGACCCAGTACTTC.

This clone appeared a single time. This chain joins TRBV6-5 and TRBJ1-1; perhaps TRBD1 as D (5 bases). CDR1 MNHEY and CDR2 SVGAGI come from the germline V gene. With 8 bases removed from V and 0 bases from J, the gap between germline ends came to 13 bases. This CDR3 is built from 14 residues. The CDR3 DNA is TGTGCCAGCCGGGGGGGGATCATGAACACTGAAGCTTTCTTT. Amino acids: CASRGGIMNTEAFF.

V gene TRBV15 combines with J gene TRBJ1-3; D ambiguous. Germline V gives CDR1 LNHNV, CDR2 YYDKDF (reference sequence). The V and J ends lost 1 base and 0 bases respectively, with 13 bases between them. This CDR3 contains 17 residues. The CDR3 sequence is CATSRGEGSHSGNTIYF. The CDR3 DNA is TGTGCCACCAGCAGAGGGGAGGGCTCCCACTCTGGAAACACCATATATTTT.

The chain links TRBV6-1 to TRBJ2-1; the D gene is possibly TRBD1 (5 bases). The germline V and J ends were trimmed by 4 bases and 13 bases, with 11 bases remaining between them. The CDR3 spans 11 residues. Per germline, CDR1 MNHNS and CDR2 SASEGT. CDR3 residues: CASSAVGPQFF. Written as DNA, the CDR3 is TGTGCCAGCAGTGCTGTGGGGCCCCAGTTCTTC.

This chain links TRBV5-1 with TRBJ2-2; D gene ambiguous. The V end was cut by 0 bases, the J end by 7 bases, with 4 bases between. The CDR3 length is 12 residues. CDR1 is SGHRS, CDR2 YFSETQ, per germline. CDR3 nucleotide sequence: TGCGCCAGCAGCTTGGAGCTCGGGGAGCTGTTTTTT. This sequence encodes CASSLELGELFF. Complete variable domain (other parts from reference TRBV5-1 and TRBJ2-2): KAGVTQTPRYLIKTRGQQVTLSCSPISGHRSVSWYQQTPGQGLQFLFEYFSETQRNKGNFPGRFSGRQFSNSRSEMNVSTLELGDSALYLCASSLELGELFFGEGSRLTVL.

V is TRBV6-6 and J is TRBJ2-7, with 8 nucleotides matching TRBD1. Looked up from germline, CDR1 is MNHNY and CDR2 is SVGAGI (reference sequence). The CDR3 loop spans 15 amino acids. The J segment lost 6 bases and the V segment lost 7 bases, leaving 14 bases of the junction unmatched. The CDR3 loop is CASTQGAVRGGEQYF. The DNA for the CDR3 is TGTGCCAGCACCCAGGGGGCTGTTCGAGGCGGCGAGCAGTACTTC.

The J gene is TRBJ1-4, the V gene TRBV28; D not certain. Germline CDR1 and CDR2: MDHEN and SYDVKM. The CDR3 length is 11 residues. V lost 2 bases and J 10 bases, leaving 5 bases between the germline ends. The CDR3 DNA sequence: TGTGCCAGCAGTTTAATTGGAAAACTGTTTTTT. Its protein is CASSLIGKLFF.

This clone was detected once. The V call is TRBV7-6, the J call TRBJ1-2; D not certain. V was pared by 4 bases and J by 5 bases, with 11 bases between. The CDR3 has 13 residues. Germline CDR1 is SGHVS and CDR2 is FNYEAQ. CDR3 DNA: TGTGCCAGCAGCTACGTGGGGTCTTATGGCTACACCTTC. It encodes CASSYVGSYGYTF.

The chain joins TRBV13 to TRBJ2-3; TRBD1 aligns across 8 bases. J was trimmed by 4 bases and V by 5 bases; bases with no gene match: 11. The germline V gene encodes CDR1 PRHDT and CDR2 FYEKMQ (reference sequence). This CDR3 is built from 16 residues. CDR3 loop: CASSTNRGTLADTQYF. The CDR3 nucleotides read TGTGCCAGCAGCACAAACAGGGGGACGCTAGCAGATACGCAGTATTTT.

On this clone: Other DNA sequences of this sample code for an identical CDR3. The V call is TRBV6-1, the J call TRBJ2-3; 11 bases line up with TRBD2. Germline V gene lookup returns CDR1 MNHNS and CDR2 SASEGT. V was pared by 9 bases and J by 0 bases, with 2 bases of the junction left unmatched. The CDR3 totals 14 residues. CDR3 in amino acids: CASRTSGSTDTQYF. The CDR3 bases are TGTGCCAGTCGGACTAGCGGGAGCACAGATACGCAGTATTTT.

The V call is TRBV11-3, the J call TRBJ2-3; 10 bases line up with TRBD1. CDR3 length: 16 residues. V was clipped by 5 bases and J by 3 bases; unmatched bases: 8. Looked up from germline, CDR1 is SGHNT and CDR2 is YENEEA. In DNA form, the CDR3 reads TGTGCCAGCAGCACCCGGACAGGGGGAGTGACAGATACGCAGTATTTT. Its protein is CASSTRTGGVTDTQYF. The full variable domain, in which reference TRBV11-3 and TRBJ2-3 provide the parts outside the CDR3, is EAGVVQSPRYKIIEKKQPVAFWCNPISGHNTLYWYLQNLGQGPELLIRYENEEAVDDSQLPKDRFSAERLKGVDSTLKIQPAELGDSAVYLCASSTRTGGVTDTQYFGPGTRLTVL.

V and J are TRBV2 and TRBJ2-3; D ambiguous. CDR1 SNHLY and CDR2 FYNNEI come from the germline V gene. CDR3 length: 13 amino acids. V was clipped by 3 bases and J by 2 bases, with 6 bases between them. The CDR3 nucleotides read TGTGCCAGCAGTGACAGATACACAGATACGCAGTATTTT. Amino acid sequence: CASSDRYTDTQYF.

The chain carries TRBV9 and TRBJ2-7; 7 positions agree with TRBD2. CDR3 length: 15 residues. Germline CDR1 reads SGDLS; CDR2 reads YYNGEE. The V segment lost 1 base and the J segment 4 bases; nucleotides outside the gene matches: 8. The CDR3 sequence: CASSVYAGVGYEQYF. The CDR3 DNA is TGTGCCAGCAGCGTATATGCGGGAGTGGGTTACGAGCAGTACTTC.

The V and J genes are TRBV4-1 and TRBJ2-5, with D perhaps TRBD1 (6 bases). CDR1 is MGHRA, CDR2 YSYEKL, per germline. Between the trimmed V and J ends, which lost 4 bases and 5 bases, there was a span of 11 bases. The CDR3 runs to 13 residues. Here the CDR3 reads CASSLRTVETQYF. For the CDR3, the DNA is TGCGCCAGCAGCCTCCGGACAGTGGAGACCCAGTACTTC.

The chain joins TRBV28 to TRBJ1-1; D gene unclear. The CDR3 is made up of 15 amino acids. Trimming removed 3 bases at V and 1 base at J, with 12 bases between. In germline, CDR1 is MDHEN, CDR2 SYDVKM. CDR3 nucleotides: TGTGCCAGCAGTTTCTATAGGGAGACGAACACTGAAGCTTTCTTT. Translation: CASSFYRETNTEAFF.

The chain employs TRBV4-3 and TRBJ1-4, with 7 nucleotides matching TRBD1. V trimming: 3 bases; J trimming: 4 bases; junction bases outside the gene matches: 2. The CDR3 totals 14 residues. The germline gives CDR1 LGHNA, CDR2 YSLEER. CDR3 sequence: CASSQGQSNEKLFF. CDR3 in DNA: TGCGCCAGCAGCCAGGGACAGAGTAATGAAAAACTGTTTTTT.

V usage is TRBV19 and J usage is TRBJ1-5; 8 bases are a match to TRBD1. The ends lost 8 bases at V and 0 bases at J; junction bases unmatched: 9. CDR1 is LNHDA, CDR2 SQIVND, per germline (reference sequence). The CDR3 totals 16 residues. The CDR3 protein is CASVGSGGSSNQPQHF. In DNA form, the CDR3 reads TGTGCCAGTGTAGGATCAGGGGGCAGTAGCAATCAGCCCCAGCATTTT.

The chain joins TRBV21-1 to TRBJ2-2; the table calls TRBD1, which could not be checked here. TRBV21-1 is a pseudogene. The CDR3 is 15 residues long. The CDR3 coding sequence is TGTGCCAGCAGCAAAGGGGACAGGAACACCGGGGAGCTGTTTTTT. This codes for CASSKGDRNTGELFF.

This chain connects TRBV27 to TRBJ2-1; no definite D call. The germline V and J ends were trimmed by 2 bases and 7 bases, with 3 bases remaining between them. Per germline, CDR1 MNHEY and CDR2 SMNVEV (reference sequence). The CDR3 is 11 residues long. As DNA, the CDR3 is TGTGCCAGCAGTTTAGGGAATGAGCAGTTCTTC. Its protein product is CASSLGNEQFF.

The CDR3 region has the DNA TGTGCCAGCAGCTTAACGAGGCCGCCGAGCTCTGGAAACACCATATATTTT. Amino acid sequence: CASSLTRPPSSGNTIYF. V usage is TRBV7-2 and J usage is TRBJ1-3; D not certain. This CDR3 has 17 residues. Trimming shortened V by 2 bases and J by 0 bases, and 14 bases separated the two germline ends. The germline V gene encodes CDR1 SGHTA and CDR2 FQGNSA. The variable domain in full, completed from reference TRBV7-2 and TRBJ1-3, reads GAGVSQSPSNKVTEKGKDVELRCDPISGHTALYWYRQSLGQGLEFLIYFQGNSAPDKSGLPSDRFSAERTGGSVSTLTIQRTQQEDSAVYLCASSLTRPPSSGNTIYFGEGSWLTVV.

The rearrangement uses TRBV25-1 and TRBJ2-5, with 8 positions matching TRBD2. The CDR3 covers 14 residues. J gave up 5 bases and V 10 bases, and 12 bases lay outside the gene matches. The V gene's germline CDR1 is MGHDK and CDR2 SYGVNS. This CDR3 is CATQTGGGEETQYF. CDR3 in DNA: TGTGCCACACAAACCGGGGGGGGTGAGGAGACCCAGTACTTC.

The chain joins TRBV15 to TRBJ2-1, with 10 bases that match TRBD2. The V segment lost 6 bases and the J segment 10 bases; nucleotides outside the gene matches: 12. CDR1 is LNHNV, CDR2 YYDKDF, per germline (reference sequence). There are 15 residues in the CDR3. The CDR3 protein is CATRVGPSGSYEQFF. CDR3 bases: TGTGCCACCAGAGTCGGGCCTAGCGGGAGTTACGAGCAGTTCTTC.

The V gene is TRBV28, the J gene TRBJ2-1; 8 bases align to TRBD1. The CDR3 is made up of 16 amino acids. From germline, CDR1 is MDHEN and CDR2 SYDVKM. The V and J ends lost 8 bases and 1 base, in that order; junction bases with no gene match: 10. CDR3 in amino acids: CASLTAGGLSYNEQFF. CDR3 bases: TGTGCCAGCCTCACGGCAGGGGGCCTTTCCTACAATGAGCAGTTCTTC.

The chain combines TRBV2 with TRBJ1-2, with 7 bases identical to TRBD1. CDR3 length: 13 amino acids. V was pared by 4 bases and J by 7 bases, with 6 bases of the junction left unmatched. Looked up from germline, CDR1 is SNHLY and CDR2 is FYNNEI. For the CDR3, the DNA is TGTGCCAGCAGTGGACAGGGTGTGCGTGGCTACACCTTC. It is translated as CASSGQGVRGYTF.

The J gene is TRBJ2-2, the V gene TRBV28; 7 positions agree with TRBD2. Germline V lookup: CDR1 MDHEN, CDR2 SYDVKM. With V trimmed by 7 bases and J by 5 bases, 16 bases remained unmatched. The CDR3 spans 17 residues. The CDR3 region is CASMLAKIAGGTGELFF. The CDR3 DNA is TGTGCCAGCATGCTGGCTAAGATAGCGGGTGGGACCGGGGAGCTGTTTTTT.

The chain carries TRBV6-1 and TRBJ1-2; the D is unclear. Germline assignment: CDR1 MNHNS and CDR2 SASEGT. CDR3 length equals 14 residues. Deletions cut 6 bases from V and 3 bases from J, with 14 bases between. This CDR3 reads CASSLDGRDYGYTF. The DNA of the CDR3 is TGTGCCAGCAGCTTAGATGGACGGGACTATGGCTACACCTTC.

The chain uses TRBV28 and TRBJ1-5; maybe TRBD1 (5 bases). Germline values: CDR1 MDHEN, CDR2 SYDVKM. The CDR3 totals 14 residues. Trimming shortened V by 7 bases and J by 5 bases, and 15 bases separated the two germline ends. CDR3 loop: CASIRRVVDQPQHF. CDR3 bases: TGTGCCAGCATCCGCAGGGTAGTGGATCAGCCCCAGCATTTT.